This T cell receptor (beta chain) was captured in a study of OX40 agonist ivuxolimab in advanced cancers. Study-wide context: Partial responses were achieved by three patients: one hepatocellular carcinoma, two cutaneous melanoma.

The germline CDR1 and CDR2 sequences are SQVTM and ANQGSEA. V was clipped by 6 bases and J by 4 bases, with 20 bases between them. CDR3 length: 15 amino acids. Data came from immunoSEQ multiplex PCR; TCRdb stores just in-frame clones and leaves some out. The table includes fewer than 90,000 clones, roughly 88% detected once. This chain joins TRBV29-1 and TRBJ2-3; a possible D gene is TRBD1 (6 bases). Sequencing used CD4+ or CD8+ T cells sorted from blood, obtained in a trial of the OX40 agonist ivuxolimab. The source of this sequence is an adult with an advanced solid tumor such as melanoma, head and neck, liver or kidney cancer. The CDR3: CSVQLWVPGADTQYF. DNA of the CDR3: TGCAGCGTCCAGCTTTGGGTGCCAGGGGCAGATACGCAGTATTTT.